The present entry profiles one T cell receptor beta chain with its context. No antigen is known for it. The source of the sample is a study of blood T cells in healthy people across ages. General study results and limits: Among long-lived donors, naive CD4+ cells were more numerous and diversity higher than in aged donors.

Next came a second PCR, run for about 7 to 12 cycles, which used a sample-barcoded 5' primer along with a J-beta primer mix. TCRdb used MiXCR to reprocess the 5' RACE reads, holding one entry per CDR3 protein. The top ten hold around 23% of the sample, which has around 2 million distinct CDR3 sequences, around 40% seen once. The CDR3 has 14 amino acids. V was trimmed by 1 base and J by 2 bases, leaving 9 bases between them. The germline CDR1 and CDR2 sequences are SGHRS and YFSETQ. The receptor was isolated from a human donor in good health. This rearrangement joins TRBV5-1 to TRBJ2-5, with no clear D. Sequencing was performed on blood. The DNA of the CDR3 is TGCGCCAGCAGCTTGTGGGGTGAGCAAGAGACCCAGTACTTC. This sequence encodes CASSLWGEQETQYF.